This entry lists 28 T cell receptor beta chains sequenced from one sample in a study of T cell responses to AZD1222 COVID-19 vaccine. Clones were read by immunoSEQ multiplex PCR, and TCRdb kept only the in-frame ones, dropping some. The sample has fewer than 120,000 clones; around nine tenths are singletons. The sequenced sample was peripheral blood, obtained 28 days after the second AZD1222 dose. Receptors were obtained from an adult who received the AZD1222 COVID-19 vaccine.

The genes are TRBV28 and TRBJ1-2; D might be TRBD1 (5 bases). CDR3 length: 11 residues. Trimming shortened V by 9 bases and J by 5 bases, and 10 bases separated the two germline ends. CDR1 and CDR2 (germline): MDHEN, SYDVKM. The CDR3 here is CASDGAYGYTF. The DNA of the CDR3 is TGTGCCAGTGACGGGGCATATGGCTACACCTTC.

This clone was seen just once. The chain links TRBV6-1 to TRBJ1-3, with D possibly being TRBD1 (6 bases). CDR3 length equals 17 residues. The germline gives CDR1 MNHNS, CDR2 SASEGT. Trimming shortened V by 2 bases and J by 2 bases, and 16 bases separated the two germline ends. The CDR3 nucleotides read TGTGCCAGCAGTGAATATTGGACAGAGGAGGCTGGAAACACCATATATTTT. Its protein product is CASSEYWTEEAGNTIYF.

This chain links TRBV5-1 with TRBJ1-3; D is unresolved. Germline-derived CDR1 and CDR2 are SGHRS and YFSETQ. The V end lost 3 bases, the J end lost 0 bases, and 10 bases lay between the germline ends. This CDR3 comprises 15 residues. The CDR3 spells CASSSSTNSGNTIYF. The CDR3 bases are TGCGCCAGCAGCTCATCGACCAACTCTGGAAACACCATATATTTT.

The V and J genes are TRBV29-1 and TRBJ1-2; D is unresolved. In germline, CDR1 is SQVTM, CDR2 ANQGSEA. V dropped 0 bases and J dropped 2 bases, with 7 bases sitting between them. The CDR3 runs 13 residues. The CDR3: CSVEETPNYGYTF. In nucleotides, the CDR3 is TGCAGCGTTGAAGAGACTCCAAACTATGGCTACACCTTC.

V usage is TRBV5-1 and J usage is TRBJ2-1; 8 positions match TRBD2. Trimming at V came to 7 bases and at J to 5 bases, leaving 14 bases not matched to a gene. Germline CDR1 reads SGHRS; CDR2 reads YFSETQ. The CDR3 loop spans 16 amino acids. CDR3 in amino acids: CASQSSTSERNNEQFF. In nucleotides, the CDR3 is TGCGCCAGCCAATCCTCGACTAGCGAAAGAAACAATGAGCAGTTCTTC.

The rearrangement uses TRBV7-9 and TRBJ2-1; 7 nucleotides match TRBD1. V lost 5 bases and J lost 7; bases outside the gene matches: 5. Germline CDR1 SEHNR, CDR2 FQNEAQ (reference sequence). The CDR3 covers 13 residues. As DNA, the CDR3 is TGTGCCAGCAGCCGGGCGACAGGGAATGAGCAGTTCTTC. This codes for CASSRATGNEQFF.

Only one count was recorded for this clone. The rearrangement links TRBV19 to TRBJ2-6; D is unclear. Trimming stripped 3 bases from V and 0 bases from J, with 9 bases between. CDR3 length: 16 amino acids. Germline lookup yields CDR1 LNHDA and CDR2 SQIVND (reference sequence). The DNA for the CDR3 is TGTGCCAGTAGTATCGCGCGGTTCTCTGGGGCCAACGTCCTGACTTTC. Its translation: CASSIARFSGANVLTF.

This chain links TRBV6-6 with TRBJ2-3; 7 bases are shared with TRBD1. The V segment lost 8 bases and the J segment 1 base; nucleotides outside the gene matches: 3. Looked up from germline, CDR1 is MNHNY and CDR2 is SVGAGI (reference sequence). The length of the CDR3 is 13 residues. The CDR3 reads CASVDRGTDTQYF. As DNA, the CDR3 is TGTGCCAGCGTCGACAGGGGCACAGATACGCAGTATTTT.

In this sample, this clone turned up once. The CDR3 region is CASSQGSDRSTDTQYF. The DNA for the CDR3 is TGCGCCAGCAGCCAAGGATCGGACCGGAGCACAGATACGCAGTATTTT. The chain is built from TRBV4-1 and TRBJ2-3; D gene ambiguous. The CDR3 has 16 residues. Germline V CDR1 and CDR2: MGHRA, YSYEKL. V lost 1 base and J 0 bases, leaving 11 bases between the germline ends.

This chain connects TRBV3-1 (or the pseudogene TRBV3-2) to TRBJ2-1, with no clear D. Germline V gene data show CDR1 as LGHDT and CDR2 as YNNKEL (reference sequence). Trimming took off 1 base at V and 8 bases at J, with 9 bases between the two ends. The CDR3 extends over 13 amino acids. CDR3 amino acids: CASSQAGWDEQFF. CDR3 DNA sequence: TGTGCCAGCAGCCAAGCCGGGTGGGATGAGCAGTTCTTC.

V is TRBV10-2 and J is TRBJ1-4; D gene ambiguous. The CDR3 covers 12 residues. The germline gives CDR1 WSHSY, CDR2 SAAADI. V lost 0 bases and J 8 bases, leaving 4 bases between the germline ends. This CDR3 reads CASSESREKLFF. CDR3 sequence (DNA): TGCGCCAGCAGTGAGTCGAGGGAAAAACTGTTTTTT.

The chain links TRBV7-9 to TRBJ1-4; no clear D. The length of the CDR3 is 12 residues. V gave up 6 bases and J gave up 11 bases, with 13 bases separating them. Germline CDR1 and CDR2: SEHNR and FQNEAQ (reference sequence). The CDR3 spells CASSRATDKLFF. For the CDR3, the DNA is TGTGCCAGCAGTCGTGCTACAGACAAACTGTTTTTT.

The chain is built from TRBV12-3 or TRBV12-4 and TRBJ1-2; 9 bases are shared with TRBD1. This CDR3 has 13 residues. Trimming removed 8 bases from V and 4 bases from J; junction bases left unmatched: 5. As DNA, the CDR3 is TGTGCCAGCGGGGCGGGACAGGGCTATGGCTACACCTTC. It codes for CASGAGQGYGYTF.

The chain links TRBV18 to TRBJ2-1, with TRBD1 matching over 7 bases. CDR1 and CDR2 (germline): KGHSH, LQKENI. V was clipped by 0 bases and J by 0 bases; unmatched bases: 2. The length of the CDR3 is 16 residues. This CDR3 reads CASSPPNRGSYNEQFF. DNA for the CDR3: TGTGCCAGCTCACCACCGAACAGGGGCTCCTACAATGAGCAGTTCTTC.

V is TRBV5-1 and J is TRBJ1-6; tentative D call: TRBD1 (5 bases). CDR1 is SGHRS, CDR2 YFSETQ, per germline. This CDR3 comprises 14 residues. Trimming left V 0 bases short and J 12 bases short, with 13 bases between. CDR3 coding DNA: TGCGCCAGCAGCTTGGAACAGGCCAGGAGACCCCTCCACTTT. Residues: CASSLEQARRPLHF.

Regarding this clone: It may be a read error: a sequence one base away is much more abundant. The DNA for the CDR3 is TGTGCCAGCAGGCCTTGGGGGGGCATGAACACTGAAGCTTTCTTT. Its protein is CASRPWGGMNTEAFF. V usage is TRBV13 and J usage is TRBJ1-1; tentatively, D is TRBD1 (6 bases). Germline loops: CDR1 PRHDT, CDR2 FYEKMQ (reference sequence). The CDR3 covers 15 residues. V shed 6 bases and J shed 0 bases, with 14 bases lying between them.

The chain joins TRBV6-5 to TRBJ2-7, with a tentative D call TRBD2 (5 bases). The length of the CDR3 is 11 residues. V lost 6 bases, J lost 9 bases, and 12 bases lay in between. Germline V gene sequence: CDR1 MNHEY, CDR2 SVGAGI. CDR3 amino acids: CASRNGETQYF. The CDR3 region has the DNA TGTGCCAGCAGAAACGGGGAGACGCAGTACTTC.

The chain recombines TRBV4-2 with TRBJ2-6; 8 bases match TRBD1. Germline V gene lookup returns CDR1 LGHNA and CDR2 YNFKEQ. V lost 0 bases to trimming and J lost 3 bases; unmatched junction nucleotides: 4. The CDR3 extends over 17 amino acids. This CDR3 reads CASSQEGGQGGANVLTF. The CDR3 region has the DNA TGTGCCAGCAGCCAAGAAGGCGGACAGGGTGGGGCCAACGTCCTGACTTTC.

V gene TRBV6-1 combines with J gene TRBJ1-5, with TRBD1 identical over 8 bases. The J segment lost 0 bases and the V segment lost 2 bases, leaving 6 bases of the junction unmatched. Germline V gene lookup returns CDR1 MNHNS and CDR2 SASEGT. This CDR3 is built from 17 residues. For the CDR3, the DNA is TGTGCCAGCAGTGAATTTCCAGGGGGCTATAGCAATCAGCCCCAGCATTTT. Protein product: CASSEFPGGYSNQPQHF.

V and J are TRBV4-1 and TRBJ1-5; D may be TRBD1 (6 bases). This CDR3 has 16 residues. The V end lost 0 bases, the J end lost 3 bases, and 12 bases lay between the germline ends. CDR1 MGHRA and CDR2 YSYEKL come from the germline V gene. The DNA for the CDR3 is TGCGCCAGCAGCCAAGAAGGGGGGGGCAACAATCAGCCCCAGCATTTT. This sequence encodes CASSQEGGGNNQPQHF.

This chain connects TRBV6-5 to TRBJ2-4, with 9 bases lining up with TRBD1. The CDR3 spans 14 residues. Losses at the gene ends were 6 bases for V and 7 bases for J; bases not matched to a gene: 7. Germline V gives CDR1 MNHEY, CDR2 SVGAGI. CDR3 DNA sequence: TGTGCCAGCAGACCACTACAGGGGGCGAACATTCAGTACTTC. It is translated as CASRPLQGANIQYF.

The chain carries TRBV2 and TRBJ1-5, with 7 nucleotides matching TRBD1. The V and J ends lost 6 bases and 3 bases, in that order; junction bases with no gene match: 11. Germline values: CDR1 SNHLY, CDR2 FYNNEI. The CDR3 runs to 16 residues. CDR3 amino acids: CASRYGGGQINQPQHF. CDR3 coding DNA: TGTGCCAGCAGATACGGTGGGGGACAGATCAATCAGCCCCAGCATTTT. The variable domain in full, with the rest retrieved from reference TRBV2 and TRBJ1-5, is EPEVTQTPSHQVTQMGQEVILRCVPISNHLYFYWYRQILGQKVEFLVSFYNNEISEKSEIFDDQFSVERPDGSNFTLKIRSTKLEDSAMYFCASRYGGGQINQPQHFGDGTRLSIL.

The CDR3 reads CASSEGAGKAGYTF. DNA for the CDR3: TGTGCCAGCAGTGAAGGCGCGGGGAAGGCTGGCTACACCTTC. This sequence joins TRBV6-1 and TRBJ1-2; D unresolved. The length of the CDR3 is 14 residues. Trimming took off 1 base at V and 7 bases at J, with 13 bases between the two ends. From germline, CDR1 is MNHNS and CDR2 SASEGT.

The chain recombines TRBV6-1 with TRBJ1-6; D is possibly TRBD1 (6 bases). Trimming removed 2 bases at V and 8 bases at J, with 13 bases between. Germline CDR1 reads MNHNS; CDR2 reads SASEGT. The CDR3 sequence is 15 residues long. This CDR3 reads CASSELGTRHSPLHF. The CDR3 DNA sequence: TGTGCCAGCAGTGAACTGGGGACAAGGCATTCACCCCTCCACTTT.

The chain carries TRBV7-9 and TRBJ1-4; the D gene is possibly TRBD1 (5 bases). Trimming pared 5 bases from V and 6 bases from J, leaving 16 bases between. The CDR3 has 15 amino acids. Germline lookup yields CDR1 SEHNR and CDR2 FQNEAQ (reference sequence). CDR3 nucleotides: TGTGCCAGCAGCCCCATGGGACGGACTTATGAAAAACTGTTTTTT. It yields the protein CASSPMGRTYEKLFF.

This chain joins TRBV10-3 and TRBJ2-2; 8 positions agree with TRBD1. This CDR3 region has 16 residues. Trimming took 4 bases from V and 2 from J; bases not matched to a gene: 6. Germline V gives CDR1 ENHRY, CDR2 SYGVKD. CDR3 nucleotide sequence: TGTGCCATCAGTGGGAGACAGGGGCCAAACACCGGGGAGCTGTTTTTT. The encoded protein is CAISGRQGPNTGELFF.

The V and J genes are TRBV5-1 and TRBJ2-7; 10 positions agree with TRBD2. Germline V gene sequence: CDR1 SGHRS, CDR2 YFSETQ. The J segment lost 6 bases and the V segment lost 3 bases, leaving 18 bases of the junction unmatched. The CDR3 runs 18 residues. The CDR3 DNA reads TGCGCCAGCAGCTCCCGGGCTAGCGGGGGCTCCTCTCCCTCCGAGCAGTACTTC. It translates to CASSSRASGGSSPSEQYF.

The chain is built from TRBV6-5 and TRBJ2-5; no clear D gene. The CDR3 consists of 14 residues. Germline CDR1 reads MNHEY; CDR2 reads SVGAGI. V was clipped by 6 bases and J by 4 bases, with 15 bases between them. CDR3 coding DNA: TGTGCCAGCAGGGCACCTATAAGCCCAGAGACCCAGTACTTC. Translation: CASRAPISPETQYF.